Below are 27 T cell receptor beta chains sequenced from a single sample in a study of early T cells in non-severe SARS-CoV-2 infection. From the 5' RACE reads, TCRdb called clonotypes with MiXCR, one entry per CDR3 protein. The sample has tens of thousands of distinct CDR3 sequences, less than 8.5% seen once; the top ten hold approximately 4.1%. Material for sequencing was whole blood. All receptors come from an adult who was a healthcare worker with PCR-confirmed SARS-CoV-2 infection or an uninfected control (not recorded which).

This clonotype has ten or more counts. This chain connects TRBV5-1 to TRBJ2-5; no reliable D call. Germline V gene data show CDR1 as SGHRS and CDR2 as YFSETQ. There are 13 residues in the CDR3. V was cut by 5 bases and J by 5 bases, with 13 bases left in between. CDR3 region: CASSTPSGETQYF. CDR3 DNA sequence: TGCGCCAGCAGTACCCCCTCCGGGGAGACCCAGTACTTC. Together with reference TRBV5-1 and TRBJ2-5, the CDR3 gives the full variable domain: KAGVTQTPRYLIKTRGQQVTLSCSPISGHRSVSWYQQTPGQGLQFLFEYFSETQRNKGNFPGRFSGRQFSNSRSEMNVSTLELGDSALYLCASSTPSGETQYFGPGTRLLVL.

The CDR3 nucleotides read TGTGCCAGCAGTCACCGGGACAGGGGGACTAATGAAAAACTGTTTTTT. Its protein product is CASSHRDRGTNEKLFF. This chain joins TRBV6-5 and TRBJ1-4; 11 bases map to TRBD1. This CDR3 spans 16 amino acids. Germline assignment: CDR1 MNHEY and CDR2 SVGAGI. The trim removed 5 bases at V and 2 bases at J, leaving 4 bases unmatched.

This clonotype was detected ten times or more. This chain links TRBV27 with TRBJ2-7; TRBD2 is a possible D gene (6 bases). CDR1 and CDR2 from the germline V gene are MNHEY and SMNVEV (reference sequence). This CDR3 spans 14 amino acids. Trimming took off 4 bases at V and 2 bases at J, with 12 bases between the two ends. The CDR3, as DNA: TGTGCCAGCAGTTCCCCGGGGGATACCTACGAGCAGTACTTC. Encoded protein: CASSSPGDTYEQYF.

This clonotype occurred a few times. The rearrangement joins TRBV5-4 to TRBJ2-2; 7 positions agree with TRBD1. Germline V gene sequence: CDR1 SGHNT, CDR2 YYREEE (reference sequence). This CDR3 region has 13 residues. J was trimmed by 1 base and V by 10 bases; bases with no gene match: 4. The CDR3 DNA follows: TGTGCCGCCCGGGACAGGAACACCGGGGAGCTGTTTTTT. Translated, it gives CAARDRNTGELFF.

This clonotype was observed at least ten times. In nucleotides, the CDR3 is TGTGCCAGCATAGAATGGCTAGCGGGAAGTGAGCAGTTCTTC. Its translation: CASIEWLAGSEQFF. This chain connects TRBV2 to TRBJ2-1, with 9 bases aligning to TRBD2. The V segment lost 7 bases and the J segment 9 bases; nucleotides outside the gene matches: 10. Germline assignment: CDR1 SNHLY and CDR2 FYNNEI. The CDR3 loop spans 14 amino acids.

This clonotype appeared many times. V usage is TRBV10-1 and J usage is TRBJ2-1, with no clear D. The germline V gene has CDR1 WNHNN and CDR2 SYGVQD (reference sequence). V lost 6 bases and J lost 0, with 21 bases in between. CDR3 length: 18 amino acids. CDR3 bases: TGCGCCAGCAGCCCCGACAAAGACAACTTAGGCTCCTACAATGAGCAGTTCTTC. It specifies CASSPDKDNLGSYNEQFF.

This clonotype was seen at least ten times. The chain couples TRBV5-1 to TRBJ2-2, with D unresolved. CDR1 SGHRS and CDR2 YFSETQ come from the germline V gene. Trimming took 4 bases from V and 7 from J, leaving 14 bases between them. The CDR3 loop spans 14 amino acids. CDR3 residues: CASSLQPFGGELFF. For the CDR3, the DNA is TGCGCCAGCAGCCTTCAGCCCTTCGGCGGGGAGCTGTTTTTT.

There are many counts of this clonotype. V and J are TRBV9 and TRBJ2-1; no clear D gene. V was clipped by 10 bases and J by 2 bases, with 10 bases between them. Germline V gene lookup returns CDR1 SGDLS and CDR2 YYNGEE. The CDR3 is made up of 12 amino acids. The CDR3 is CAHGPAYNEQFF. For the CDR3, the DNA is TGTGCCCACGGCCCCGCCTACAATGAGCAGTTCTTC.

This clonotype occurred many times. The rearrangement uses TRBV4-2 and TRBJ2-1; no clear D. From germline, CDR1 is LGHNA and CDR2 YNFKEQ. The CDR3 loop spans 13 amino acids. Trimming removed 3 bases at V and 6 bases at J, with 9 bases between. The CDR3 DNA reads TGTGCCAGCAGCCAGGGTACTACCAATGAGCAGTTCTTC. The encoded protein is CASSQGTTNEQFF.

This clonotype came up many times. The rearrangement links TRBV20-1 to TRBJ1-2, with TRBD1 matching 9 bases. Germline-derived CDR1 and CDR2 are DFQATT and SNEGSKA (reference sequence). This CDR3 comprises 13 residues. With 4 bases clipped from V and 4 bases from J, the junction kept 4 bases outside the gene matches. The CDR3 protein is CSAIRDRVYGYTF. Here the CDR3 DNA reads TGCAGTGCTATCCGGGACAGGGTCTATGGCTACACCTTC.

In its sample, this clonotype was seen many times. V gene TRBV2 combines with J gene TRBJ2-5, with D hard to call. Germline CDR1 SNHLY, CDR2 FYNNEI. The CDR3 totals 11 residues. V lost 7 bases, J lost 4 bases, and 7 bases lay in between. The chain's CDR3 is CASTASETQYF. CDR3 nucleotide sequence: TGTGCCAGCACTGCGTCAGAGACCCAGTACTTC.

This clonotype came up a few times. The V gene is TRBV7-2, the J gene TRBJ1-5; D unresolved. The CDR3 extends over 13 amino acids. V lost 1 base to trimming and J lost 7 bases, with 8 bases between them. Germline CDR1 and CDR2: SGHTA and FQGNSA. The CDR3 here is CASSLGVQQPQHF. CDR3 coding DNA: TGTGCCAGCAGCTTAGGAGTGCAACAGCCCCAGCATTTT. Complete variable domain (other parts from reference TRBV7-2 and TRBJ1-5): GAGVSQSPSNKVTEKGKDVELRCDPISGHTALYWYRQSLGQGLEFLIYFQGNSAPDKSGLPSDRFSAERTGGSVSTLTIQRTQQEDSAVYLCASSLGVQQPQHFGDGTRLSIL.

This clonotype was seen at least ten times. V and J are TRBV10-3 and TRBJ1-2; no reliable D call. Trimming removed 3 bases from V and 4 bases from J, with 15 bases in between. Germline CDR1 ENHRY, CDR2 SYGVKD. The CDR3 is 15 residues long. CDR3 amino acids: CAISDPHMAVYGYTF. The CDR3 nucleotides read TGTGCCATCAGTGACCCTCACATGGCAGTCTATGGCTACACCTTC.

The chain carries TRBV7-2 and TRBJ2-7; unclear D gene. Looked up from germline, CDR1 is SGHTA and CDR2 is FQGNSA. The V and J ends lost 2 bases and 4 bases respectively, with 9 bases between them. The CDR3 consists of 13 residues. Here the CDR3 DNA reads TGTGCCAGCAGCTTAAGGGCTGGATACGAGCAGTACTTC. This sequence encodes CASSLRAGYEQYF.

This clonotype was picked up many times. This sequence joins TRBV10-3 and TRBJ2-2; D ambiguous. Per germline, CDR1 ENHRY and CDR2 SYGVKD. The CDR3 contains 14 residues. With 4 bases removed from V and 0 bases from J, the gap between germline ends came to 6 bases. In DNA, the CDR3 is TGTGCCATCAGTGGAGGAGCGAACACCGGGGAGCTGTTTTTT. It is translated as CAISGGANTGELFF.

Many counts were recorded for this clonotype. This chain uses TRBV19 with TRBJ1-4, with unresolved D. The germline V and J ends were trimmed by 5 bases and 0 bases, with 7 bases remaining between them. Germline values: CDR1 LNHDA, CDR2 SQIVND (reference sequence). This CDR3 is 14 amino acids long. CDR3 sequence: CASSPAPTNEKLFF. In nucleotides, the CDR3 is TGTGCCAGTAGTCCAGCACCAACTAATGAAAAACTGTTTTTT.

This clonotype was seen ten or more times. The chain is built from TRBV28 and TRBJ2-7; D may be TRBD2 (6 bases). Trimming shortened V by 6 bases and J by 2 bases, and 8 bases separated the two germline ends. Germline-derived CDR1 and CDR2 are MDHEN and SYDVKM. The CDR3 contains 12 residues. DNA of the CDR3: TGTGCCAGCAGGGGGGGAACCTACGAGCAGTACTTC. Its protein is CASRGGTYEQYF.

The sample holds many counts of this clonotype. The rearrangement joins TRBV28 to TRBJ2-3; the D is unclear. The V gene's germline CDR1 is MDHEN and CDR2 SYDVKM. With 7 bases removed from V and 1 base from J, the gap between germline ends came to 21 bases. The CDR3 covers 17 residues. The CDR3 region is CASTIKRLAAGTDTQYF. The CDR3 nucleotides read TGTGCCAGCACCATAAAAAGACTCGCGGCGGGCACAGATACGCAGTATTTT.

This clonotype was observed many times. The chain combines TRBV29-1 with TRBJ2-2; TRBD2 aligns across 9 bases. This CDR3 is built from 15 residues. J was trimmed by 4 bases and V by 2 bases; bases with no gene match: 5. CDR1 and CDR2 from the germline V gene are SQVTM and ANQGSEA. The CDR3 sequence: CSVELAAGGTGELFF. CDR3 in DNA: TGCAGCGTTGAACTTGCAGCGGGAGGCACCGGGGAGCTGTTTTTT.

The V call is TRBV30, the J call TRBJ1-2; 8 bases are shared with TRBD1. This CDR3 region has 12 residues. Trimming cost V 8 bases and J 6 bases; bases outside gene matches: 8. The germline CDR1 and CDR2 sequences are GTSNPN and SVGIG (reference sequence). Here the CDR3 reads CAGPGGPDGYTF. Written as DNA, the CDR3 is TGTGCCGGCCCAGGGGGCCCGGATGGCTACACCTTC.

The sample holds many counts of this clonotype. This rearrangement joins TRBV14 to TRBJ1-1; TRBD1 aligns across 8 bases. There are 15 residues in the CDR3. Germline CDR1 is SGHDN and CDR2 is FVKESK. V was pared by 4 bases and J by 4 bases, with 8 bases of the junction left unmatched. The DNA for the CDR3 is TGTGCCAGCAGCCCGCACGTCGACAGGGGCACTGAAGCTTTCTTT. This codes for CASSPHVDRGTEAFF.

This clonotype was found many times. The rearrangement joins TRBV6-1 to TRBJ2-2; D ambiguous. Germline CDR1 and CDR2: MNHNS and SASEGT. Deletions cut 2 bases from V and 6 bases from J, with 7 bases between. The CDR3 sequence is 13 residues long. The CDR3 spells CASSEIRAGELFF. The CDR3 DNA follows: TGTGCCAGCAGTGAAATCCGGGCCGGGGAGCTGTTTTTT.

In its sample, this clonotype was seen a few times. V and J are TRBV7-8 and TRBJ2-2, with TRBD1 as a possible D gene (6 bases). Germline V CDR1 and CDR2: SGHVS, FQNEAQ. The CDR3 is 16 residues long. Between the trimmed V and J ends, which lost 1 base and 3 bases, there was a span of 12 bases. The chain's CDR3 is CASSLEGQTYTGELFF. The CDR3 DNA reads TGTGCCAGCAGCTTAGAAGGACAGACATACACCGGGGAGCTGTTTTTT.

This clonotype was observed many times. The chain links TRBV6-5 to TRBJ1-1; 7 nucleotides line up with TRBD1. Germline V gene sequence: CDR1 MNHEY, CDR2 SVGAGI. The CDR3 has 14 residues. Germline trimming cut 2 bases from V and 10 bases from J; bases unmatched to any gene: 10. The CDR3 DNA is TGTGCCAGCAGTTACCTGACAGGGAGGGACGGAGCTTTCTTT. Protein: CASSYLTGRDGAFF.

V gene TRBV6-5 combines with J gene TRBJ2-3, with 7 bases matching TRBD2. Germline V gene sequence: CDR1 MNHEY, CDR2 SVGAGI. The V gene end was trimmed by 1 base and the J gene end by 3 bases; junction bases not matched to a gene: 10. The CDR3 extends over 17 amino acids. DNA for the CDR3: TGTGCCAGCAGTTACTTACGCCCTAGCGGAGGAACAGATACGCAGTATTTT. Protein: CASSYLRPSGGTDTQYF.

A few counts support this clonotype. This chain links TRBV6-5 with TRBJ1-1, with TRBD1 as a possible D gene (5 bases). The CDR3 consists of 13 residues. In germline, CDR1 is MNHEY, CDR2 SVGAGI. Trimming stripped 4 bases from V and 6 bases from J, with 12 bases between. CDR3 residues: CASSWRGEAEAFF. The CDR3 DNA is TGTGCCAGCAGTTGGCGGGGGGAAGCTGAAGCTTTCTTT.

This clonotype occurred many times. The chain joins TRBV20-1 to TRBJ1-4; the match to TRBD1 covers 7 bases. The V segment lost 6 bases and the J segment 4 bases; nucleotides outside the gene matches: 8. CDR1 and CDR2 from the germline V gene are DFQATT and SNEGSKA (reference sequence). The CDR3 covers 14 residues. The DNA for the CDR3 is TGCAGTGCAGTCCTACAGGGGATTAATGAAAAACTGTTTTTT. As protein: CSAVLQGINEKLFF.